Sequencing of this T cell receptor (beta chain) was carried out in a study of T cell repertoires in cytomegalovirus infection. Study as a whole: The authors used CMV epitopes that were HLA-C-restricted (recently identified) and HLA-B-restricted (well studied). Public signatures in TCR beta pointed to CMV infection and matching HLA type. Study conclusions and caveats: Carriers of CMV and the relevant HLA type were discriminated by public TCR beta frequency. Within the response measured ex vivo, HLA-C-restricted CMV-specific TCR beta clonotypes were dominant.

V shed 11 bases and J shed 1 base, with 19 bases lying between them. The CDR3 contains 15 residues. Germline values: CDR1 SGHVS, CDR2 FQNEAQ. From the reads, TCRdb called clonotypes with MiXCR, one entry per CDR3 protein. This table has about 24,000 distinct CDR3 sequences, approximately 22% appearing once. This clonotype was picked up many times. Its antigen is not known. The TCR comes from a human donor in good health (CMV status not recorded). Some clones in this sample may be carry-over from other donors' samples. The chain combines TRBV7-8 with TRBJ2-3; perhaps TRBD2 as D (5 bases). The sample in question was CD8+ T cells from cultured PBMCs, obtained from culture after CMV antigen stimulation. CDR3 in DNA: TGTGCCTCGCAGCTGTCCCTAGCAGGCACAGATACGCAGTATTTT. The encoded protein is CASQLSLAGTDTQYF.